This TCR beta chain was captured in a study of breast tumors, draining lymph nodes, adjacent tissues (dated by TCRdb to the mid-2010s). Regarding the research as a whole: In breast cancer patients, the study compared the TCR beta repertoires of tumor, adjacent nontumor tissue and axillary lymph nodes. In human breast cancer, the study set out to evaluate how tumor, surrounding tissue and draining lymph node repertoires relate to one another and whether T cells may move between these sites. Results and caveats for the whole study, not just this receptor: Tumor T-cell repertoires showed less diversity than lymph node repertoires and more diversity than nontumor tissue repertoires, and tumor T-cell repertoires showed preferential V and J gene usage. The data were considered consistent with most tumor T cells being derived from the lymph node and subsequently expanding within tumor tissue. The conclusion that tumor T cells originate in lymph nodes was presented as consistent with a hypothesis rather than as directly demonstrated. In luminal-like breast cancer, tumor and nontumor tissue repertoires resembled each other significantly more than in basal-like breast cancer.

On this clonotype: The clone's antigen remains unknown. No per-base quality is available; no much larger clone lies one base away.

The sequencer listed for this sample is Illumina HiSeq 2000. Multiplex PCR amplification was used to generate the TCR beta chain libraries. The amplified TCR beta chain products were analyzed by high-throughput sequencing. The public sequencing data were trimmed at Q25 with fastp and processed into clonotypes with MiXCR by TCRdb, which kept only in-frame beta chains. Entries that share a CDR3 protein sequence are merged under the most common genes and DNA. The sample profile shows under 250,000 distinct CDR3 sequences; about 30% of them were found once. The ten largest clones take up 1.4% of the sample. Trimming takes 4 bases off V and 1 base off J; junction bases not matched to a gene: 2. The CDR3, from cysteine to phenylalanine, totals 14 residues. The read is trimmed to its CDR3 DNA, 42 bases read in frame from base 1. CDR1 SGHRS and CDR2 YFSETQ are derived from the germline V gene. The lymph node samples were taken from the axillary draining lymph nodes of breast cancer patients.

This TCR derives from a female donor with breast cancer. Some clones in this sample may be carry-over from other donors' samples. Sequenced material: axillary lymph node tissue. The V and J genes are TRBV5-1 and TRBJ2-3; 8 bases in between match TRBD1. The base sequence is TGCGCCAGCAGCCAGGGACAGGGCACAGATACGCAGTATTTT. Its translation reads: CASSQGQGTDTQYF.